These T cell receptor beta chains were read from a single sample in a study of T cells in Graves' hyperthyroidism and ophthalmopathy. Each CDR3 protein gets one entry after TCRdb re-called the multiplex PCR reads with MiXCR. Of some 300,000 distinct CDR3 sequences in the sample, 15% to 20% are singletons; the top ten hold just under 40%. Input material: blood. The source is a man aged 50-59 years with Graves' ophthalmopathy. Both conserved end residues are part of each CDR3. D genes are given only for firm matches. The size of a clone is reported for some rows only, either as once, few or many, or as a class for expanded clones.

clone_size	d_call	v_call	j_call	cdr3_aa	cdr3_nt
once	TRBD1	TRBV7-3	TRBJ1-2	CASSLVTGQGDYGYTF	TGTGCCAGCAGCTTAGTGACAGGACAGGGCGACTATGGCTACACCTTC
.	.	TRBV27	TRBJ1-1	CASSLSLVNTEAFF	TGTGCCAGCAGTTTATCGCTTGTGAACACTGAAGCTTTCTTT
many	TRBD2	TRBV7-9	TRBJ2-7	CASSPVMAGGSYEQYF	TGTGCCAGCAGCCCCGTTATGGCGGGAGGCTCCTACGAGCAGTACTTC
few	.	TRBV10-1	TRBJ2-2	CASSDYSTGELFF	TGCGCCAGCAGTGATTACAGCACCGGGGAGCTGTTTTTT
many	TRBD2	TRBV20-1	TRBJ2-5	CSASTSGETQYF	TGCAGTGCTTCTACTAGCGGGGAGACCCAGTACTTC
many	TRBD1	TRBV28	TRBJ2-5	CASRRDRGQGTTQYF	TGTGCCAGCAGGCGGGACAGGGGCCAGGGTACGACCCAGTACTTC
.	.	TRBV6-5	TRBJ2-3	CASSYEASRGDTQYF	TGTGCCAGCAGTTATGAGGCCTCACGAGGAGATACGCAGTATTTT
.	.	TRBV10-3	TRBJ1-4	CAITRDPNEKLFF	TGTGCCATCACCCGTGACCCTAATGAAAAACTGTTTTTT
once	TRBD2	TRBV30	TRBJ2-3	CASRLAGAADTQYF	TGTGCCTCCCGACTAGCGGGAGCCGCAGATACGCAGTATTTT
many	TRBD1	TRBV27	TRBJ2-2	CASSLLQGAPTGELFF	TGTGCCAGCAGTTTATTGCAGGGGGCGCCCACCGGGGAGCTGTTTTTT
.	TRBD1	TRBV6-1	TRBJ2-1	CASRIGQVQFF	TGTGCCAGCAGGATAGGACAGGTACAGTTCTTC
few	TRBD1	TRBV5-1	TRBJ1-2	CASSYPGQGSDYGYTF	TGCGCCAGCAGCTACCCGGGACAGGGATCGGACTATGGCTACACCTTC
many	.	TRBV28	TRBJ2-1	CASSISRTLYNEQFF	TGTGCCAGCAGTATTAGTCGCACCCTATACAATGAGCAGTTCTTC
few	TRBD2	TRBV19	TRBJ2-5	CASSTEGLAGGQETQYF	TGTGCCAGTAGTACGGAAGGACTAGCGGGAGGCCAAGAGACCCAGTACTTC
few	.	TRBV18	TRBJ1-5	CASSPQATAWNSNQPQHF	TGTGCCAGCTCACCACAAGCCACTGCGTGGAATAGCAATCAGCCCCAGCATTTT
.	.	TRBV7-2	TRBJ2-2	CASSLTPGLNTGELFF	TGTGCCAGCAGCTTAACCCCGGGACTTAACACCGGGGAGCTGTTTTTT
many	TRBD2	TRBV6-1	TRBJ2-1	CASSDPRGAGVSYNEQFF	TGTGCCAGCAGTGACCCTAGGGGAGCGGGAGTCTCCTACAATGAGCAGTTCTTC
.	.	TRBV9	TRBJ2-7	CASSPPATGPYSYKQYF	TGTGCCAGCAGCCCCCCAGCGACGGGTCCTTACTCCTACAAGCAGTACTTC
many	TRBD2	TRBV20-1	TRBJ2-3	CSERAGGTDTQYF	TGCAGTGAGAGAGCGGGAGGCACAGATACGCAGTATTTT
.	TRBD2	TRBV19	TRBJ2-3	CASSIGRDTQYF	TGTGCCAGTAGTATCGGGAGGGATACGCAGTATTTT
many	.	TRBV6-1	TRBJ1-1	CASSIQWGNTEAFF	TGTGCCAGCAGCATACAATGGGGGAACACTGAAGCTTTCTTT
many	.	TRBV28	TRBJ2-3	CASRFSEWRDTQYF	TGTGCCAGCCGGTTTTCGGAATGGAGGGATACGCAGTATTTT